A selection of T cell receptor beta chains follows, all from one sample in a study of CD8 T cells in ankylosing spondylitis. TCRdb re-analysed the 5' RACE reads in MiXCR, keeping a single row per CDR3 protein. In the table there are hundreds of thousands of distinct CDR3 sequences, about 10% of which are singletons. Sequencing was done on a sample of blood, either unsorted or a sorted T cell fraction (not recorded which). The receptors were gathered from a male donor with ankylosing spondylitis. The CDR3 runs from the conserved cysteine through the conserved F or W. The D gene is left open where the match is weak. Size values are once, few and many counts, or a class for expanded clones, and some rows have none.

TGCAGCGTTGTACAGGGGTCCGACTACGAGCAGTACTTC	CSVVQGSDYEQYF	few	13	TRBV29-1	TRBJ2-7	TRBD1
TGTGCCAGCAGACCCGCAAACACAGATACGCAGTATTTT	CASRPANTDTQYF	many	13	TRBV27	TRBJ2-3	NA
TGTGCCAGCAGCCGAGTAGCGGGAGGAGGGTACACCGGGGAGCTGTTTTTT	CASSRVAGGGYTGELFF	NA	17	TRBV11-2	TRBJ2-2	TRBD2
TGTGCCAGCAGCTTAGTACAGAATAGCAATCAGCCCCAGCATTTT	CASSLVQNSNQPQHF	NA	15	TRBV7-2	TRBJ1-5	NA
TGTGCCACCAGTGACCCAGGGAAGGTTGTCGGGGAGCTGTTTTTT	CATSDPGKVVGELFF	NA	15	TRBV24-1	TRBJ2-2	NA
TGCAGTGCTTTCGGGACCACTTTACGAGGGCAGTACTTC	CSAFGTTLRGQYF	few	13	TRBV20-1	TRBJ2-7	NA
TGTGCCAGCATAGACCAGCGGGAGGGGTGGTATACCGGGGAGCTGTTTTTT	CASIDQREGWYTGELFF	NA	17	TRBV28	TRBJ2-2	TRBD2
TGTGCCAGCAGTTCCAAATCTTCCCAAGAGACCCAGTACTTC	CASSSKSSQETQYF	many	14	TRBV4-2	TRBJ2-5	NA
TGTGCCAGCAGCTTGAAGGTCCCAGCAGATACGCAGTATTTT	CASSLKVPADTQYF	few	14	TRBV5-6	TRBJ2-3	NA
TGCGCCAGCAGCTTGCGGAGCCGGGACTATTTCACAGATACGCAGTATTTT	CASSLRSRDYFTDTQYF	many	17	TRBV5-1	TRBJ2-3	TRBD2
TGTGCCAGCAGGGGACACCTCTACAATGAGCAGTTCTTC	CASRGHLYNEQFF	many	13	TRBV27	TRBJ2-1	NA
TGTGCCAGCAGCTGGAAATGGGGGGGCTCGAGCTACGAGCAGTACTTC	CASSWKWGGSSYEQYF	few	16	TRBV7-2	TRBJ2-7	NA
TGTGCCAGCAGTTACGTCGGGGGAGTCCCCTACGAGCAGTACTTC	CASSYVGGVPYEQYF	few	15	TRBV6-5	TRBJ2-7	NA
TGCGCCAGCAGCTCCTCGTCGGGGATCTATGGCTACACCTTC	CASSSSSGIYGYTF	NA	14	TRBV4-1	TRBJ1-2	NA
TGCGCCAGCAGCCAAGAATTGGGCGTAACAGGGACCTACGAGCAGTACTTC	CASSQELGVTGTYEQYF	few	17	TRBV4-3	TRBJ2-7	NA
TGTGCCATCAATGGACAGTCCACAGATACGCAGTATTTT	CAINGQSTDTQYF	NA	13	TRBV10-3	TRBJ2-3	NA
TGTGCCAGCTCACCAACGGGGGTTCCCGGGACCCAGTACTTC	CASSPTGVPGTQYF	few	14	TRBV18	TRBJ2-5	NA
TGTGCCAGCAGTTTTCCCCGGGGGATCGCAGATACGCAGTATTTT	CASSFPRGIADTQYF	NA	15	TRBV28	TRBJ2-3	NA
TGTGCCAGCAGTTGGCGTCTATCGGACACTGAAGCTTTCTTT	CASSWRLSDTEAFF	NA	14	TRBV12-3/TRBV12-4	TRBJ1-1	NA
TGTGCCAGCAGCTTAGCGTGGCAGGGGTCGCCCCAGCATTTT	CASSLAWQGSPQHF	few	14	TRBV7-2	TRBJ1-5	NA
TGTGCCAGCAGCCAACAAGAGAGGTACGAGCAGTACTTC	CASSQQERYEQYF	once	13	TRBV4-2	TRBJ2-7	NA
TGCGCCAGCAGCCAAAGACTAGCGGGAGAGCAAAATGTCTCCTACGAGCAGTACTTC	CASSQRLAGEQNVSYEQYF	NA	19	TRBV4-3	TRBJ2-7	TRBD2
TGTGCCAGCATATCTGGGGCCAACGTCCTGACTTTC	CASISGANVLTF	NA	12	TRBV5-5	TRBJ2-6	NA
TGTGCCAGCAGCGTAGTAAGCTCAGAGGGGACCCAGTACTTC	CASSVVSSEGTQYF	few	14	TRBV9	TRBJ2-5	NA
TGCAGTGCTTCCCGGACTAGCGGGATCGAGCAGTTCTTC	CSASRTSGIEQFF	many	13	TRBV20-1	TRBJ2-1	TRBD2
TGTGCCAGCTCAGAAATCATCGAGCAGTACTTC	CASSEIIEQYF	NA	11	TRBV2	TRBJ2-7	NA
TGCGCCAGCAGCTTTAGGGGGGCCGGGGAAGAGACCCAGTACTTC	CASSFRGAGEETQYF	few	15	TRBV5-1	TRBJ2-5	NA
TGCGCCAGCAGGCGAGCAGGGGGGCCTAATGAAAAACTGTTTTTT	CASRRAGGPNEKLFF	few	15	TRBV5-1	TRBJ1-4	TRBD1
TGTGCCAGCAGTGATGCTGACAATCGGTTTGTTCAGTACTTC	CASSDADNRFVQYF	few	14	TRBV6-1	TRBJ2-4	NA
TGTGCCATCAGTCGAGCGAGATCGGACACTGAAGCTTTCTTT	CAISRARSDTEAFF	many	14	TRBV10-3	TRBJ1-1	NA
TGTGCCAGCAGTCTGATAAAGGTGATACGCGCAGATACGCAGTATTTT	CASSLIKVIRADTQYF	NA	16	TRBV27	TRBJ2-3	NA
TGCAGTGCTGGGACTAGCGGGAGAGCAGATACGCAGTATTTT	CSAGTSGRADTQYF	few	14	TRBV20-1	TRBJ2-3	TRBD2
TGTGCCAGCAGCTCGTCCTCGGGGGAGACCCAGTACTTC	CASSSSSGETQYF	NA	13	TRBV13	TRBJ2-5	NA
TGTGCCAGCAGTTACTCGTCGGTAGGGAATGGCTACACCTTC	CASSYSSVGNGYTF	NA	14	TRBV6-2/TRBV6-3	TRBJ1-2	NA
TGTGCCACCAGCAGAGATCGGCGTAGGACAGGGAACACCGGGGAGCTGTTTTTT	CATSRDRRRTGNTGELFF	NA	18	TRBV15	TRBJ2-2	TRBD1
TGTGCCAGCAGTTACTCTCCTGGACAGGGTAGTGAAAAACTGTTTTTT	CASSYSPGQGSEKLFF	few	16	TRBV6-5	TRBJ1-4	TRBD1
TGCAGTGCCCGGAGGCACCTAGGGGAGACCCAGTACTTC	CSARRHLGETQYF	NA	13	TRBV20-1	TRBJ2-5	NA
TGTGCCAGCAGCCAAGCCCCGGACACAGATACGCAGTATTTT	CASSQAPDTDTQYF	few	14	TRBV4-2	TRBJ2-3	NA
TGCGCCAGCAGCCCGGACGGAATTAATGAAAAACTGTTTTTT	CASSPDGINEKLFF	NA	14	TRBV5-1	TRBJ1-4	NA
TGTGCCAGCTCACCGGGGCACACCGGTAATGAAAAACTGTTTTTT	CASSPGHTGNEKLFF	few	15	TRBV18	TRBJ1-4	NA
TGTGCCAGCAGTTACTCCCGGGATGAGCAGTTCTTC	CASSYSRDEQFF	many	12	TRBV6-5	TRBJ2-1	NA
TGTGCCAGCAGTTACGGGGGGACCAGCACTGAAGCTTTCTTT	CASSYGGTSTEAFF	many	14	TRBV6-2/TRBV6-3	TRBJ1-1	NA